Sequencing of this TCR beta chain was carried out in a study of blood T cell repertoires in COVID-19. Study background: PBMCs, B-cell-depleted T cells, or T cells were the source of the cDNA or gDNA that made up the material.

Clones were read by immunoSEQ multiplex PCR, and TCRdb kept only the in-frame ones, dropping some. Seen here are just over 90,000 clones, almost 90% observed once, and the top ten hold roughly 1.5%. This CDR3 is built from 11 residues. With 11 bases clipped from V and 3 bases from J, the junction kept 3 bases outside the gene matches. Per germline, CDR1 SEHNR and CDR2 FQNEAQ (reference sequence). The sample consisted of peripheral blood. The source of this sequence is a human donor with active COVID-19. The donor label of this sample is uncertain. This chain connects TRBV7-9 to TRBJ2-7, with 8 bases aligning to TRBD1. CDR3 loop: CASDRGYEQYF. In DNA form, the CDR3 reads TGTGCCTCAGACAGGGGCTACGAGCAGTACTTC.